A selection of T cell receptor beta chains follows, all from one sample in a study of CD8+ T cells in alopecia areata. TCRdb keeps only in-frame clones here, not all; method: immunoSEQ multiplex PCR. The repertoire consists of some 120,000 clones, with around 60% occurring once and the leading ten covering roughly 4.8%. Sequenced here: CD4+ T cells sorted from blood, sampled at week 0. The receptors shown here come from a human donor with alopecia areata. Both conserved end residues are part of each CDR3. D genes are given only for firm matches. A clone size is listed for some rows: how often the clone was seen (once, few, many), or a class if it is expanded.

D gene | J gene | V gene | clone size | CDR3 protein | CDR3 DNA
- | TRBJ2-4 | TRBV30 | - | CAWSRNWNIQYF | TGTGCCTGGTCCCGTAATTGGAACATTCAGTACTTC
TRBD1 | TRBJ1-4 | TRBV25-1 | once | CASSKPSGTGDEKLFF | TGTGCCAGCTCAAAACCATCCGGGACAGGGGATGAAAAACTGTTTTTT
TRBD1 | TRBJ2-1 | TRBV5-1 | - | CASSSGQSPSYNEQFF | TGCGCCAGCAGCTCGGGACAGTCCCCCTCCTACAATGAGCAGTTCTTC
TRBD2 | TRBJ2-3 | TRBV2 | - | CASSLAGVADTQYF | TGTGCCAGCAGTTTAGCGGGAGTGGCAGATACGCAGTATTTT
- | TRBJ1-3 | TRBV7-2 | medium-sized | CASSLYGSSGNTIYF | TGTGCCAGCAGCTTATACGGGAGCTCTGGAAACACCATATATTTT
TRBD1 | TRBJ2-5 | TRBV29-1 | - | CSVLRDRVQETQYF | TGCAGCGTACTACGGGACAGGGTGCAAGAGACCCAGTACTTC
- | TRBJ2-5 | TRBV15 | once | CATSRRQGLETQYF | TGTGCCACCAGCAGAAGGCAGGGGCTAGAGACCCAGTACTTC
TRBD1 | TRBJ2-3 | TRBV28 | few | CASSMTGDTDTQYF | TGTGCCAGCAGTATGACAGGGGACACAGATACGCAGTATTTT
- | TRBJ2-5 | TRBV28 | - | CASREDRETQYF | TGTGCCAGCAGGGAAGATAGAGAGACCCAGTACTTC
- | TRBJ2-1 | TRBV2 | - | CASSYRGSYNEQFF | TGTGCCAGCAGTTATCGGGGGTCCTACAATGAGCAGTTCTTC
- | TRBJ1-2 | TRBV30 | - | CAWSQWPYGYTF | TGTGCCTGGAGTCAGTGGCCTTATGGCTACACCTTC
- | TRBJ2-5 | TRBV5-1 | once | CASSLDGKRQETQYF | TGCGCCAGCAGCTTGGACGGAAAACGACAAGAGACCCAGTACTTC
- | TRBJ2-1 | TRBV20-1 | - | CGARRINEQFF | TGCGGCGCGAGGAGAATCAATGAGCAGTTCTTC
- | TRBJ2-5 | TRBV2 | - | CASSELMVETQYF | TGTGCCAGCAGTGAACTCATGGTGGAGACCCAGTACTTC
- | TRBJ2-3 | TRBV7-2 | - | CASSSITDTQYF | TGTGCCAGCAGCTCGATCACAGATACGCAGTATTTT
- | TRBJ2-5 | TRBV25-1 | - | CASSVRERETQYF | TGTGCCAGCAGTGTCAGGGAGAGGGAGACCCAGTACTTC
- | TRBJ1-6 | TRBV5-1 | - | CASSRARDGSSPLHF | TGCGCCAGCAGCCGCGCCCGGGACGGCTCTTCACCCCTCCACTTT
TRBD2 | TRBJ2-1 | TRBV5-1 | - | CASSTGTSGQGEQFF | TGCGCCAGCAGCACAGGGACTAGCGGGCAGGGTGAGCAGTTCTTC
TRBD1 | TRBJ1-1 | TRBV9 | - | CASSRQGPNTEAFF | TGTGCCAGCAGCCGACAGGGACCAAACACTGAAGCTTTCTTT